Detailed here is one T cell receptor (beta chain). This clone has more than one count but fewer than ten. What antigen it recognizes has not been identified. Base qualities were left out, and no much larger clone turns up one base away. After approximately 11 days of culture, CD4+ T cells were isolated with the EasySep CD4+ T cell isolation kit. PCR-confirmed SARS-CoV-2 infection had occurred in convalescent patients between March and December 2020, before the Alpha, Beta and Delta variants emerged in the United States. Each participant received two doses of an mRNA SARS-CoV-2 vaccine, either BNT162b2 or mRNA-1273. Half of the culture medium was replaced with fresh IL-2-containing medium on days 3 and 7. Unless noted otherwise, every peptide stimulation condition was cultured in triplicate wells. Using Ficoll-Paque Plus gradient centrifugation, PBMC were separated from whole blood and then either used fresh or cryopreserved at -140C. The QIAamp micro DNA kit was used to extract genomic DNA from the cultured CD4+ T cells.

These data originate in a study of vaccination effects on CD4 cells after COVID-19 (dated by TCRdb to the early 2020s). In the study overall: To identify antigen-specific CD4+ T cell clonotypes by their expansion, the ViraFEST assay first stimulated PBMC with viral peptide pools and then applied TCR sequencing. Three convalescent patients were sampled early (day +14) and late (day +241, +227, +161 respectively) after vaccination. A total of approximately 9 COVID-19 convalescent patients and several SARS-CoV-2-naive healthy vaccine recipients were included in the full study. SARS-CoV-2 spike-specific CD4+ TCR repertoires from before and after mRNA vaccination were compared in COVID-19 convalescent patients and in infection-naive vaccine recipients. Each well held 1.5 million to 2.5 million PBMC cultured in IMDM containing around 5.1% human AB serum, roughly 9.6 IU/ml IL-2 and gentamicin, along with 8 to 10 ug/ml peptides. Across the study, the median time from the second dose to post-vaccine sampling was 72 days (range 14 to 241). The Oncomine TCR Beta short-read assay on an Illumina iSeq 100 was used to sequence cultures from other donors in the study. The study at large found these results: In convalescent patients, the post-vaccine spike-reactive repertoire consisted mainly of new vaccine-induced clones, largely distinct from infection-induced clones. The study was limited by a small number of convalescent patients and lacked early post-infection timepoints. Clones induced by infection and clones induced by vaccination both contracted markedly at late timepoints after vaccination, which fits with T cell responses waning over time.

Library prep was done by the immunoSEQ multiplex PCR assay. TCR beta CDR3 sequencing was performed on DNA from the cultured, isolated CD4+ T cells. The authors' analysis ran thus. The analysis removed non-productive TCR sequences, trimmed reads to the CDR3 region, and retained only CDR3s that were 7 or more amino acids long. Antigen-specific clonotypes were identified with the MANAFEST web app by comparing expansion in peptide wells against reference cultures. To be called positive, a clone needed expansion at FDR<0.05 compared with the reference and with all other wells, an odds ratio greater than 5, and a frequency greater than 0.1% in two replicate wells. A clonotype was called cross-reactive if it was significantly expanded both in SARS-CoV-2 spike wells and in at least one common cold coronavirus spike condition. CDR3 similarity was assessed by Levenshtein distance with the stringdist R package, and unrooted trees were built with ape in R 3.6.1. The clones in this table, taken by TCRdb from immuneACCESS, are in-frame only. Not every clone is retained; where verified, under half of the shortfall comes from an unresolved V gene, and the cause of the rest is unknown. V and J calls and clone size follow that table, whereas D and trimming were derived from the DNA. The sample table lists approximately 40,000 clones, more than 65% of them with a count of one. The biggest ten clones account for roughly 3.5% of the sample.

This TCR derives from a human donor who had a prior SARS-CoV-2 infection. This sample comprised CD4+ T cells from PBMCs cultured without peptide, obtained after COVID-19 vaccination.

The CDR3 here reads CATSVISLPEAFF. The DNA sequence follows: TGTGCCACCAGCGTTATTTCCCTTCCTGAAGCTTTCTTT. This sequence uses TRBV15 and TRBJ1-1, with the identity of the D gene unclear. Including cysteine and phenylalanine, the CDR3 has 13 amino acids. The sequence is cut down to CDR3 DNA, 39 bases in frame from base 1. The trim is 5 bases for V and 6 bases for J, with a gap of 13 bases between the germline ends. From the germline V gene (reference sequence), CDR1 is LNHNV and CDR2 is YYDKDF. Beyond the CDR3, the reference TRBV15 and TRBJ1-1 genes provide the residues; the full variable domain reads: DAMVIQNPRYQVTQFGKPVTLSCSQTLNHNVMYWYQQKSSQAPKLLFHYYDKDFNNEADTPDNFQSRRPNTSFCFLDIRSPGLGDTAMYLCATSVISLPEAFFGQGTRLTVV.